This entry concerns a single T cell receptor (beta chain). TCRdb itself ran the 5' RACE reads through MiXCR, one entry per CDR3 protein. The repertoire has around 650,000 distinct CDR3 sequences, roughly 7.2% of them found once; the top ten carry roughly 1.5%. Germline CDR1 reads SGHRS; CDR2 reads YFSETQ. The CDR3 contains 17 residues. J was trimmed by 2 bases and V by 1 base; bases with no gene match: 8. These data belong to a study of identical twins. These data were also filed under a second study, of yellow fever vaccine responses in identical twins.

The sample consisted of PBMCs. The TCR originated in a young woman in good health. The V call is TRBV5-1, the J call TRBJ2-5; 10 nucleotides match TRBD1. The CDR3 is CASSLSYGQGVQETQYF. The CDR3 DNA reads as TGCGCCAGCAGCTTGAGTTACGGACAGGGGGTACAAGAGACCCAGTACTTC.